One sample yielded the 26 T cell receptor beta chains listed below, sequenced in a study of shared clonotypes between healthy human individuals. TCRdb keeps only in-frame clones here, not all; method: immunoSEQ multiplex PCR. The sample records millions of clones, over 85% being singletons. Input material: naive CD4+ T cells sorted from blood. Subset indicated: CD45RA+ positively selected. The receptors shown here come from a man between 18 and 29 years old in good health.

V gene TRBV28 combines with J gene TRBJ2-1, with 7 nucleotides matching TRBD2. This CDR3 spans 17 amino acids. V shed 2 bases, J shed 6 bases, and the junction held 13 bases outside the gene matches. The germline V gene encodes CDR1 MDHEN and CDR2 SYDVKM. The DNA for the CDR3 is TGTGCCAGCAGTTTACGCCTCGCGGGGGTGGGCCTCAATGAGCAGTTCTTC. It codes for CASSLRLAGVGLNEQFF.

The J gene is TRBJ2-7, the V gene TRBV7-9; D unclear. CDR3 length equals 16 residues. CDR1 is SEHNR and CDR2 is FQNEAQ in the germline V gene (reference sequence). Trimming left V 1 base short and J 7 bases short, with 20 bases between. CDR3 DNA: TGTGCCAGCAGCTTAGAGCTTGTAGGCCAGACCCTAGAGCAGTACTTC. Amino acids: CASSLELVGQTLEQYF.

This chain connects TRBV5-8 to TRBJ2-7; D gene unclear. Deletions cut 2 bases from V and 3 bases from J, with 6 bases between. The CDR3 is made up of 12 amino acids. Germline V gives CDR1 SGHTS, CDR2 YDEGEE. The CDR3 loop reads CASSLNNYEQYF. The CDR3 DNA reads as TGTGCCAGCAGCTTAAACAACTACGAGCAGTACTTC.

The chain has TRBV19 and TRBJ1-2, with 9 bases identical to TRBD1. This CDR3 has 13 residues. In germline, CDR1 is LNHDA, CDR2 SQIVND (reference sequence). With V trimmed by 6 bases and J by 6 bases, 5 bases remained unmatched. CDR3 bases: TGTGCCAGTAGCCGGGACAGGGCGGATGGCTACACCTTC. This codes for CASSRDRADGYTF.

Here the CDR3 reads CASSDNRGGEKLFF. Here the CDR3 DNA reads TGTGCCAGCAGTGACAACAGGGGGGGGGAAAAACTGTTTTTT. V usage is TRBV25-1 and J usage is TRBJ1-4, with TRBD1 matching 8 bases. This CDR3 spans 14 amino acids. The germline CDR1 and CDR2 sequences are MGHDK and SYGVNS. V dropped 3 bases and J dropped 8; count of bases not matched to a gene: 5.

The V call is TRBV11-2, the J call TRBJ2-7, with D uncertain. This CDR3 spans 11 amino acids. The V gene lost 6 bases and the J gene lost 5 bases, with 8 bases spanning the gap. Germline V gene sequence: CDR1 SGHAT, CDR2 FQNNGV. The CDR3 nucleotides are TGTGCCAGCAGATCCGGCCACGAGCAGTACTTC. Translation: CASRSGHEQYF.

V usage is TRBV28 and J usage is TRBJ2-7; 12 bases are a match to TRBD1. V lost 3 bases to trimming and J lost 5 bases; unmatched junction nucleotides: 2. Germline CDR1 is MDHEN and CDR2 is SYDVKM. This CDR3 region has 14 residues. CDR3 sequence (DNA): TGTGCCAGCAGTTTCGGGACAGGGGGCAACGAGCAGTACTTC. This encodes CASSFGTGGNEQYF.

The gene calls are TRBV5-1 and TRBJ2-2; 8 positions agree with TRBD1. Germline CDR1 is SGHRS and CDR2 is YFSETQ. Unmatched junction bases numbered 4, after V lost 0 bases and J lost 6 bases. This CDR3 is 15 amino acids long. In DNA, the CDR3 is TGCGCCAGCAGCTTGGATACAGGGGGAGCCGGGGAGCTGTTTTTT. It encodes CASSLDTGGAGELFF.

The CDR3 region is CAISESERNTGELFF. CDR3 DNA sequence: TGTGCCATCAGTGAGTCCGAGAGGAACACCGGGGAGCTGTTTTTT. The rearrangement joins TRBV10-3 to TRBJ2-2; D is unresolved. This CDR3 is 15 amino acids long. The V gene lost 0 bases and the J gene lost 1 base, with 6 bases spanning the gap. The V gene's germline CDR1 is ENHRY and CDR2 SYGVKD.

The V gene is TRBV6-5, the J gene TRBJ2-7, with D hard to call. Per germline, CDR1 MNHEY and CDR2 SVGAGI. The V and J ends lost 6 bases and 5 bases respectively, with 17 bases between them. The CDR3 sequence is 14 residues long. The CDR3 spells CASRITTTTDEQYF. The DNA for the CDR3 is TGTGCCAGCAGGATAACGACAACTACCGACGAGCAGTACTTC.

The V gene is TRBV10-1, the J gene TRBJ2-1; D gene uncertain. The CDR3 sequence is 12 residues long. Germline loops: CDR1 WNHNN, CDR2 SYGVQD (reference sequence). V was shortened by 10 bases and J by 7 bases, with 14 bases between the two germline ends. CDR3 DNA sequence: TGCGCCACCTCTGCAGACGGGAATGAGCAGTTCTTC. Protein: CATSADGNEQFF.

The rearrangement uses TRBV5-1 and TRBJ1-2; D remains ambiguous. CDR3 length: 17 residues. V was cut by 6 bases and J by 1 base, with 22 bases left in between. Per the germline V gene, CDR1 is SGHRS and CDR2 is YFSETQ. The CDR3 DNA follows: TGCGCCAGCACTCTGGATGGCAGATTACCCAATAACTATGGCTACACCTTC. Protein sequence: CASTLDGRLPNNYGYTF.

This chain links TRBV5-1 with TRBJ2-3, with a tentative D call TRBD1 (5 bases). CDR3 length: 15 amino acids. CDR1 SGHRS and CDR2 YFSETQ come from the germline V gene. The V end was cut by 2 bases, the J end by 0 bases, with 10 bases between. CDR3 protein: CASSLRQTSTDTQYF. The CDR3 bases are TGCGCCAGCAGCTTACGACAGACTAGCACAGATACGCAGTATTTT. The full variable domain, completed using reference TRBV5-1 and TRBJ2-3, is KAGVTQTPRYLIKTRGQQVTLSCSPISGHRSVSWYQQTPGQGLQFLFEYFSETQRNKGNFPGRFSGRQFSNSRSEMNVSTLELGDSALYLCASSLRQTSTDTQYFGPGTRLTVL.

The V gene is TRBV28, the J gene TRBJ1-5; D unresolved. The V gene lost 5 bases and the J gene lost 6 bases, with 2 bases spanning the gap. The CDR3 has 10 residues. Germline V gene sequence: CDR1 MDHEN, CDR2 SYDVKM. The CDR3 region is CASSRQPQHF. CDR3 DNA sequence: TGTGCCAGCAGTCGTCAGCCCCAGCATTTT.

The chain uses TRBV7-2 and TRBJ2-2; D is uncertain. The germline gives CDR1 SGHTA, CDR2 FQGNSA. V was clipped by 1 base and J by 8 bases, with 8 bases between them. This CDR3 has 13 residues. DNA for the CDR3: TGTGCCAGCAGCTTAGATGGCCGAGGGGAGCTGTTTTTT. It codes for CASSLDGRGELFF.

This clone was seen once. The identical CDR3 is also encoded by other nucleotide sequences in the sample. Here the CDR3 reads CASSLGGQGSYEQYF. The DNA for the CDR3 is TGTGCCAGCAGCTTGGGGGGACAGGGGTCCTACGAGCAGTACTTC. This sequence joins TRBV5-5 and TRBJ2-7; 10 nucleotides line up with TRBD1. Per the germline V gene, CDR1 is SGHKS and CDR2 is YYEKEE (reference sequence). This CDR3 contains 15 residues. Trimming at V came to 0 bases and at J to 1 base, leaving 1 base not matched to a gene.

The chain combines TRBV27 with TRBJ2-7; 7 bases line up with TRBD1. Germline CDR1 is MNHEY and CDR2 is SMNVEV (reference sequence). Trimming cost V 6 bases and J 3 bases; bases outside gene matches: 8. The CDR3 is made up of 14 amino acids. CDR3 DNA: TGTGCCAGCAGCTCTCTGGGACAGAACTACGAGCAGTACTTC. Translating it yields CASSSLGQNYEQYF.

The chain joins TRBV5-6 to TRBJ1-1; no reliable D call. The V and J ends lost 4 bases and 10 bases respectively, with 11 bases between them. Per germline, CDR1 SGHDT and CDR2 YYEEEE. The CDR3 consists of 11 residues. Written as DNA, the CDR3 is TGTGCCAGCAGCCGTGGGCTGGCAGCTTTCTTT. Its protein product is CASSRGLAAFF. Full variable domain (rest looked up from reference TRBV5-6 and TRBJ1-1): DAGVTQSPTHLIKTRGQQVTLRCSPKSGHDTVSWYQQALGQGPQFIFQYYEEEERQRGNFPDRFSGHQFPNYSSELNVNALLLGDSALYLCASSRGLAAFFGQGTRLTVV.

V usage is TRBV6-1 and J usage is TRBJ2-4; a possible D gene is TRBD2 (6 bases). V was cut by 4 bases and J by 6 bases, with 10 bases left in between. CDR3 size: 13 residues. Germline V lookup: CDR1 MNHNS, CDR2 SASEGT. The CDR3 DNA reads as TGTGCCAGCAGTGCTAGCGTAGGAAACATTCAGTACTTC. It specifies CASSASVGNIQYF.

The gene calls are TRBV30 and TRBJ2-1; 12 nucleotides match TRBD2. Germline CDR1 and CDR2: GTSNPN and SVGIG (reference sequence). The junction had 7 bases not matched to a gene; V was cut back by 0 bases and J by 4 bases. The CDR3 covers 17 residues. CDR3 protein: CAWSVYRTSGAYNEQFF. CDR3 DNA sequence: TGTGCCTGGAGTGTTTATCGGACTAGCGGGGCTTACAATGAGCAGTTCTTC.

This sequence joins TRBV5-1 and TRBJ1-5; the match to TRBD1 covers 7 bases. The CDR3 runs to 13 residues. V lost 5 bases, J lost 7 bases, and 6 bases stayed unmatched. Germline V gene data show CDR1 as SGHRS and CDR2 as YFSETQ. The DNA for the CDR3 is TGCGCCAGCAGACAGGGGCCGGGACAGCCCCAGCATTTT. This sequence encodes CASRQGPGQPQHF.

The V and J genes are TRBV2 and TRBJ1-4, with 7 bases lining up with TRBD1. Germline values: CDR1 SNHLY, CDR2 FYNNEI. This CDR3 contains 15 residues. V lost 5 bases and J lost 5; bases outside the gene matches: 8. CDR3 bases: TGTGCCAGCAGTAAAACCGGGACAGAGAATGAAAAACTGTTTTTT. Its translation is CASSKTGTENEKLFF.

The J gene is TRBJ2-1, the V gene TRBV30, with D unresolved. Germline V CDR1 and CDR2: GTSNPN, SVGIG (reference sequence). There are 13 residues in the CDR3. V lost 4 bases and J lost 6, with 13 bases in between. CDR3 DNA: TGTGCCTGGACCAGTGGGAATGGCAATGAGCAGTTCTTC. Translated: CAWTSGNGNEQFF.

CDR3 sequence reads: CASGPGLYNEKLFF. The CDR3 nucleotides are TGTGCCAGCGGGCCGGGACTGTATAATGAAAAACTGTTTTTT. The chain has TRBV6-5 and TRBJ1-4, with D maybe TRBD1 (5 bases). Deletions cut 8 bases from V and 4 bases from J, with 14 bases between. The CDR3 runs 14 residues. Germline CDR1 and CDR2: MNHEY and SVGAGI.

The V gene is TRBV2, the J gene TRBJ1-2, with 9 bases that match TRBD1. The germline CDR1 and CDR2 sequences are SNHLY and FYNNEI. The V and J ends lost 8 bases and 3 bases, in that order; junction bases with no gene match: 1. The CDR3 loop spans 12 amino acids. This chain's CDR3 is CASRTGDYGYTF. Written as DNA, the CDR3 is TGTGCCAGCCGGACAGGGGACTATGGCTACACCTTC.

The chain joins TRBV27 to TRBJ1-4; D remains unclear. This CDR3 is built from 14 residues. Trimming shortened V by 5 bases and J by 7 bases, and 14 bases separated the two germline ends. The germline CDR1 and CDR2 sequences are MNHEY and SMNVEV (reference sequence). Here the CDR3 reads CASSPYGRAEKLFF. The DNA for the CDR3 is TGTGCCAGCAGTCCCTATGGACGGGCTGAAAAACTGTTTTTT.